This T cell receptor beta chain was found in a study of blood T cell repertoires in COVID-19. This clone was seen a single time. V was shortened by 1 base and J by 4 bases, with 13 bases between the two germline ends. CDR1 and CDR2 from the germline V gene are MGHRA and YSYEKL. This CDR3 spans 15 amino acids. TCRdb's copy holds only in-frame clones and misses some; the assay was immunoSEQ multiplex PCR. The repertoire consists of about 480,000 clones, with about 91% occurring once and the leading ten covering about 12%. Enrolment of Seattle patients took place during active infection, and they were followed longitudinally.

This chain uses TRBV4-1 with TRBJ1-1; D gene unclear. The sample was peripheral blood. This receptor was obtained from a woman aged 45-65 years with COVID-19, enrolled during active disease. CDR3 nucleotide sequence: TGCGCCAGCAGCCAAGTCCGAAGAGGGTCCACTGAAGCTTTCTTT. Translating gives CASSQVRRGSTEAFF.